The T cell receptor (beta chain) described here comes from a study of cytotoxic CD8 clonotypes in ibrutinib-treated CLL. Study-wide results and caveats: Sustained-remission and progressing patients diverged in sampling times.

Deep sequencing aimed at 1 in 200,000 to 1 in 1 million T cells' resolution. The table came from immunoSEQ multiplex PCR; TCRdb's copy has only in-frame clones and leaves some out. This sample carries over 65,000 clones, about 63% of them seen once, and the ten largest clones take roughly 6%. There are a few counts of this clone. Antigen: not known. This CDR3 spans 15 amino acids. Losses at the gene ends were 4 bases for V and 2 bases for J; bases not matched to a gene: 7. The source of roughly 2.1 micrograms of genomic DNA for TCR beta libraries was cryopreserved PBMCs. The receptor's source is a human donor with chronic lymphocytic leukemia. This chain connects TRBV23-1 to TRBJ2-5; 7 nucleotides agree with TRBD1. TRBV23-1 is identified as an open reading frame with a role that is uncertain. The specimen was PBMCs, collected after 12 months of ibrutinib treatment. Written as DNA, the CDR3 is TGCGCCAGCAGTCGGACAGGCCTGGAACAAGAGACCCAGTACTTC. This sequence encodes CASSRTGLEQETQYF.